A single T cell receptor beta chain is shown here with its context. The target of this receptor is not known. The record has no base qualities; no much larger clone is one base away. From the cysteine through the phenylalanine, the CDR3 covers 16 amino acids. The sequence is cut down to CDR3 DNA, 48 bases in frame from base 1. Per the germline V gene (reference sequence), LNHDA is the CDR1 and SQIVND is the CDR2. A distance of 19 bases separates the germline ends of V and J, which lose 8 bases and 3 bases respectively. The time point label for this specimen denotes: week 5, during vaccination. A 20-mer mutant IDH1 peptide at 300 micrograms in Montanide made up each vaccine dose, which was injected subcutaneously together with topical imiquimod. All donors had newly diagnosed IDH1-mutant astrocytomas of WHO grade 3 or 4 that showed loss of nuclear ATRX. The samples were drawn from NOA16, a multicentre, single-arm, open-label phase I trial in Germany that tested a mutant IDH1 peptide vaccine in humans for the first time. The DNeasy Blood and Tissue Kit was used to extract genomic DNA from EDTA blood for TCRB sequencing.

This sample is part of a study of a mutant IDH1 vaccine in newly diagnosed glioma (dated by TCRdb to about 2021). For the wider study: Eight vaccinations were administered to patients in weeks 1, 3, 5, 7, 11, 15, 19 and 23, corresponding to visits V03 through V10. Vaccination started 4-6 weeks after radiotherapy alone, or was given together with temozolomide cycles in the groups whose treatment included chemotherapy. Longitudinal TCRB deep sequencing was done for 25 to 30 treated patients, wherever samples were available for exploratory analyses. Prior to enrollment, patients had been given standard therapy consisting of radiotherapy alone, temozolomide alone, or radiochemotherapy with temozolomide, with the combination given to most patients. Of the approximately 35 treated patients, approximately 62% were male and 37.5% were female, and the mean age was 40.4 years. Six visits were used for peripheral blood collection: V03 (baseline), V05, V07, V10, V12 and V13.

The library was produced with the immunoSEQ multiplex PCR assay. The hsTCRB Kit was used according to the manufacturer's protocol to amplify rearranged TCR beta chain sequences. TCRB libraries were sequenced on an Illumina MiSeq. The study's own analysis went as follows. Demultiplexing, trimming and gene mapping were performed with the kit vendor's proprietary platform. Drawn from immuneACCESS, this table holds only the in-frame rearrangements with V and J called that TCRdb kept. Clones are partly lost; checked studies trace under half to an unresolved V gene and leave the rest unexplained. V and J calls plus clone size are reproduced from that table; the DNA served to infer D and trimming. The sample table contains some 35,000 clones; only one count was recorded for approximately 80% of them. In total, the top ten clones hold about an eighth of the sample. Study-level results and caveats: Across multiple MHC alleles, vaccine-induced immune responses were seen in nearly 95% of patients. The authors noted that analyses of patient blood samples could not be reproduced because of sample limitations. Changes in the top peripheral T cell clonotypes picked up by TCRB sequencing did not appear to be linked to pseudoprogression. PBMC samples for TCRB deep sequencing were selected based on availability.

This specimen was PBMCs, taken from a glioma patient whose treatment included an IDH1 peptide vaccine. Recombination connected TRBV19 to TRBJ2-2; the D gene assignment is perhaps TRBD1 or TRBD2, with each matching 5 bases. This clonotype was obtained from a man aged 50 to 59 with glioma. The DNA sequence reads TGTGCCAGTTCCCTTGGACTTTTGGGGGACACCGGGGAGCTGTTTTTT. The resulting protein is CASSLGLLGDTGELFF.